Following are 21 T cell receptor beta chains from one sample sequenced in a study of T cells in Graves' hyperthyroidism and ophthalmopathy. TCR beta CDR3 regions were amplified from RNA transcripts. Primed by the HTBI set, a first-round RT-PCR was run on the TCR CDR3. Each CDR3 protein is one row after TCRdb ran MiXCR on the multiplex PCR reads. The sample comprises 360,000 or so distinct CDR3 sequences, roughly 20% of which are singletons, and 15% to 19% rests with the top ten. Sample: blood. These TCRs come from a woman aged 40 to 50 with Graves' ophthalmopathy.

This clonotype appeared many times. V is TRBV4-1 and J is TRBJ2-7; TRBD2 aligns across 8 bases. Germline-derived CDR1 and CDR2 are MGHRA and YSYEKL. Trimming took 4 bases from V and 4 from J; bases not matched to a gene: 12. The length of the CDR3 is 16 residues. This CDR3 reads CASSLLTAGVMYEQYF. The CDR3 DNA follows: TGCGCCAGCAGCCTACTAACAGCGGGAGTCATGTACGAGCAGTACTTC.

In this sample, this clonotype turned up a few times. This chain joins TRBV7-3 and TRBJ2-5, with TRBD2 matching over 10 bases. Germline V gene lookup returns CDR1 SGHTA and CDR2 FQGTGA. Losses at the gene ends were 5 bases for V and 5 bases for J; bases not matched to a gene: 11. The CDR3 totals 16 residues. CDR3: CASSAFSGRIHETQYF. DNA of the CDR3: TGTGCCAGCAGCGCCTTTAGCGGGAGGATTCACGAGACCCAGTACTTC. The complete variable domain, with remaining parts taken from reference TRBV7-3 and TRBJ2-5, reads GAGVSQTPSNKVTEKGKYVELRCDPISGHTALYWYRQSLGQGPEFLIYFQGTGAADDSGLPNDRFFAVRPEGSVSTLKIQRTERGDSAVYLCASSAFSGRIHETQYFGPGTRLLVL.

This clonotype appeared many times. The rearrangement links TRBV30 to TRBJ2-7; D ambiguous. V lost 4 bases and J lost 0, with 7 bases in between. The CDR3 has 12 amino acids. Per germline, CDR1 GTSNPN and CDR2 SVGIG (reference sequence). This chain's CDR3 is CAWKGSSYEQYF. CDR3 DNA sequence: TGTGCCTGGAAAGGTAGCTCCTACGAGCAGTACTTC.

This clonotype was picked up a small number of times. This chain joins TRBV13 and TRBJ2-7; 11 nucleotides line up with TRBD2. With V trimmed by 4 bases and J by 2 bases, 4 bases remained unmatched. Germline CDR1 and CDR2: PRHDT and FYEKMQ (reference sequence). The CDR3 covers 15 residues. CDR3 DNA sequence: TGTGCCAGCAGCTGGTTTAGCGGGGGGGCCTACGAGCAGTACTTC. Translated: CASSWFSGGAYEQYF.

This clonotype was counted a single time. J is TRBJ2-2 and V is TRBV28; 10 positions match TRBD2. The length of the CDR3 is 15 residues. Trimming at V came to 4 bases and at J to 6 bases, leaving 5 bases not matched to a gene. Looked up from germline, CDR1 is MDHEN and CDR2 is SYDVKM. The CDR3 reads CASSYLAGDAGELFF. The CDR3 DNA sequence: TGTGCCAGCAGTTACCTAGCGGGAGACGCCGGGGAGCTGTTTTTT.

The table lists this clonotype with many counts. J is TRBJ2-2 and V is TRBV15, with 7 bases fitting TRBD2. The ends lost 0 bases at V and 8 bases at J; junction bases unmatched: 6. The CDR3 loop spans 15 amino acids. CDR1 is LNHNV and CDR2 is YYDKDF in the germline V gene (reference sequence). The DNA for the CDR3 is TGTGCCACCAGCAGAGATCTAGCGGTCTCAGGGGAGCTGTTTTTT. This gives the protein CATSRDLAVSGELFF. The whole variable domain, filled in from reference TRBV15 and TRBJ2-2, reads DAMVIQNPRYQVTQFGKPVTLSCSQTLNHNVMYWYQQKSSQAPKLLFHYYDKDFNNEADTPDNFQSRRPNTSFCFLDIRSPGLGDTAMYLCATSRDLAVSGELFFGEGSRLTVL.

This clonotype was counted at least ten times. This chain connects TRBV6-2 or TRBV6-3 to TRBJ2-7; D not resolved. There are 13 residues in the CDR3. The V end lost 8 bases, the J end lost 3 bases, and 14 bases lay between the germline ends. The germline V gene has CDR1 MNHEY and CDR2 SVGEGT. CDR3 residues: CASGLTEIYEQYF. CDR3 nucleotides: TGTGCCAGCGGCCTGACCGAGATCTACGAGCAGTACTTC.

In its sample, this clonotype was seen many times. The chain joins TRBV6-1 to TRBJ2-5, with D unclear. CDR3 length equals 14 residues. Germline V gene sequence: CDR1 MNHNS, CDR2 SASEGT. V shed 8 bases and J shed 3 bases, with 16 bases lying between them. The CDR3 reads CASSRVWGEETQYF. CDR3 sequence (DNA): TGTGCCAGCTCCCGAGTGTGGGGTGAAGAGACCCAGTACTTC.

This clonotype was counted many times. The chain joins TRBV12-3 or TRBV12-4 to TRBJ2-5, with 10 bases lining up with TRBD1. The J segment lost 2 bases and the V segment lost 0 bases, leaving 15 bases of the junction unmatched. This CDR3 has 20 amino acids. The DNA of the CDR3 is TGTGCCAGCAGTTTAGCCCTACATGTATGGGGGACAGGGGATCAAGAGACCCAGTACTTC. This sequence encodes CASSLALHVWGTGDQETQYF.

This clonotype came up many times. The chain combines TRBV28 with TRBJ1-1, with TRBD1 as a possible D gene (5 bases). The germline V gene encodes CDR1 MDHEN and CDR2 SYDVKM. The CDR3 length is 15 residues. With 9 bases removed from V and 1 base from J, the gap between germline ends came to 18 bases. Here the CDR3 DNA reads TGTGCCAGTACTAGCCCCGGGACCCCGAACACTGAAGCTTTCTTT. Amino acids: CASTSPGTPNTEAFF.

This clonotype was recorded at least ten times. As DNA, the CDR3 is TGCGCCAGCAGCCAAGTTCGCAGGGATCCCGACGAGCAGTACTTC. It specifies CASSQVRRDPDEQYF. The gene calls are TRBV4-1 and TRBJ2-7; D perhaps matches TRBD1 (5 bases). Germline values: CDR1 MGHRA, CDR2 YSYEKL. V was clipped by 1 base and J by 5 bases, with 15 bases between them. The CDR3 runs to 15 residues.

This clonotype was counted at least ten times. The chain recombines TRBV19 with TRBJ2-2; 7 bases fit TRBD1. Germline assignment: CDR1 LNHDA and CDR2 SQIVND (reference sequence). The CDR3 runs to 15 residues. Unmatched junction bases numbered 7, after V lost 9 bases and J lost 0 bases. The CDR3 DNA reads TGTGCCAGCTTACCGACAGGGTCGAACACCGGGGAGCTGTTTTTT. This sequence encodes CASLPTGSNTGELFF.

At least ten counts were recorded for this clonotype. The V gene is TRBV2, the J gene TRBJ1-1; D perhaps matches TRBD1 (6 bases). This CDR3 has 14 amino acids. CDR1 SNHLY and CDR2 FYNNEI come from the germline V gene. V was clipped by 8 bases and J by 4 bases, with 17 bases between them. CDR3 sequence reads: CASDLGGRVTEAFF. Written as DNA, the CDR3 is TGTGCCAGCGACTTGGGGGGCCGAGTCACTGAAGCTTTCTTT.

This clonotype was counted at least ten times. The chain uses TRBV12-3 or TRBV12-4 and TRBJ2-5; D could derive from TRBD1 or TRBD2 (6 bases each). The CDR3 loop spans 14 amino acids. The V and J ends lost 4 bases and 6 bases respectively, with 15 bases between them. The CDR3 protein is CASSSGGLAKTQYF. The CDR3 DNA is TGTGCCAGCAGTTCCGGGGGCCTAGCCAAGACCCAGTACTTC.

This clonotype came up many times. The CDR3 reads CSASGDRDYYEQYF. The CDR3 region has the DNA TGCAGTGCTAGTGGGGACAGGGACTACTACGAGCAGTACTTC. The chain employs TRBV20-1 and TRBJ2-7; TRBD1 aligns across 9 bases. Germline CDR1 DFQATT, CDR2 SNEGSKA (reference sequence). This CDR3 is 14 amino acids long. V lost 3 bases to trimming and J lost 3 bases; unmatched junction nucleotides: 6.

This clonotype occurred many times. The J gene is TRBJ1-3, the V gene TRBV9; D might be TRBD1 (5 bases). The CDR3 is 16 residues long. V lost 3 bases and J lost 2, with 15 bases in between. Germline lookup yields CDR1 SGDLS and CDR2 YYNGEE. The DNA of the CDR3 is TGTGCCAGCAGCGGTTGGGGGGTTGGGACTGGAAACACCATATATTTT. Its protein is CASSGWGVGTGNTIYF.

This clonotype was counted many times. The V gene is TRBV6-1, the J gene TRBJ1-6; 8 bases match TRBD1. The germline gives CDR1 MNHNS, CDR2 SASEGT. The CDR3 has 15 residues. The junction had 9 bases not matched to a gene; V was cut back by 6 bases and J by 8 bases. The CDR3 sequence is CASSPKAGGHSPLHF. The DNA for the CDR3 is TGTGCCAGCAGCCCCAAGGCAGGGGGCCATTCACCCCTCCACTTT.

The chain has TRBV28 and TRBJ1-1; 9 positions agree with TRBD1. Losses at the gene ends were 7 bases for V and 8 bases for J; bases not matched to a gene: 8. Per the germline V gene, CDR1 is MDHEN and CDR2 is SYDVKM. CDR3 length equals 13 residues. CDR3 coding DNA: TGTGCCAGCACCACACCCGGACAGGGGGAAGCTTTCTTT. This codes for CASTTPGQGEAFF.

This clonotype was counted many times. The chain recombines TRBV7-8 with TRBJ2-2; no clear D. This CDR3 is built from 15 residues. Trimming cost V 3 bases and J 6 bases, with 14 bases left between them. Looked up from germline, CDR1 is SGHVS and CDR2 is FQNEAQ. The CDR3 protein is CASSFRSQSPGELFF. CDR3 bases: TGTGCCAGCAGCTTTCGGTCCCAGTCCCCCGGGGAGCTGTTTTTT.

At least ten counts were recorded for this clonotype. The CDR3 DNA is TGCAGTGCTAGGATCGGGAACTACGAGCAGTACTTC. Translating gives CSARIGNYEQYF. V usage is TRBV20-1 and J usage is TRBJ2-7, with D possibly matching TRBD2 (5 bases). Germline CDR1 is DFQATT and CDR2 is SNEGSKA (reference sequence). The CDR3 runs 12 residues. V was cut by 3 bases and J by 3 bases, with 9 bases left in between.

The chain carries TRBV29-1 and TRBJ2-2; D is perhaps TRBD1 or TRBD2 (7 bases each). V was shortened by 7 bases and J by 5 bases, with 14 bases between the two germline ends. Germline V gene sequence: CDR1 SQVTM, CDR2 ANQGSEA. The CDR3 loop spans 13 amino acids. The CDR3 reads CSAQGGRTGELFF. CDR3 bases: TGCAGCGCCCAGGGGGGGAGAACCGGGGAGCTGTTTTTT.